These 32 T cell receptor beta chains share one sample of origin, sequenced in a study of Ad26.COV2.S vaccination and SARS-CoV-2 variants. Using immunoSEQ multiplex PCR, the repertoire was profiled, and TCRdb retains in-frame clones only, with some absent. Among about 350,000 clones listed, less than 90% were seen once. The treatment: roughly 18 received Ad26.COV2.S at low or high dose, single or two shots; a few received placebo; per-sample allocation not given. All samples were drawn on day 63, counting from the first vaccine or placebo injection. The starting material was peripheral blood, obtained in a trial of Ad26.COV2.S vaccine versus placebo. All receptors come from a person between 18 and 65 years old who received the Ad26.COV2.S COVID-19 vaccine or a placebo.

The chain recombines TRBV6-5 with TRBJ1-2, with D tentatively TRBD1 (5 bases). V was cut by 7 bases and J by 4 bases, with 16 bases left in between. CDR3 length: 14 amino acids. Per germline, CDR1 MNHEY and CDR2 SVGAGI. The CDR3 DNA reads as TGTGCCAGCACCCGAGCCGGGGGGAGCTATGGCTACACCTTC. Translating it yields CASTRAGGSYGYTF.

The chain recombines TRBV29-1 with TRBJ2-7; 7 nucleotides match TRBD2. Germline assignment: CDR1 SQVTM and CDR2 ANQGSEA. CDR3 length: 13 amino acids. The V and J ends lost 4 bases and 4 bases, in that order; junction bases with no gene match: 7. CDR3 sequence reads: CSVVLGGGYEQYF. The CDR3 DNA is TGCAGCGTTGTCCTTGGGGGGGGTTACGAGCAGTACTTC.

The rearrangement uses TRBV6-5 and TRBJ2-3; 11 bases fit TRBD2. The junction had 2 bases not matched to a gene; V was cut back by 2 bases and J by 4 bases. The germline gives CDR1 MNHEY, CDR2 SVGAGI. The CDR3 length is 15 residues. The CDR3 DNA reads as TGTGCCAGCAGTTACGTAGCGGGAGGGCCAGATACGCAGTATTTT. Its protein is CASSYVAGGPDTQYF.

The chain employs TRBV4-3 and TRBJ1-2; D is uncertain. The CDR3 is 15 residues long. V gave up 1 base and J gave up 4 bases, with 13 bases separating them. The germline gives CDR1 LGHNA, CDR2 YSLEER. This chain's CDR3 is CASSQGKTGVYGYTF. The CDR3 nucleotides are TGCGCCAGCAGCCAAGGCAAGACCGGGGTCTATGGCTACACCTTC.

V usage is TRBV5-8 and J usage is TRBJ2-3; 9 bases align to TRBD2. CDR1 is SGHTS, CDR2 YDEGEE, per germline. The CDR3 extends over 16 amino acids. J was trimmed by 5 bases and V by 2 bases; bases with no gene match: 9. The CDR3 sequence is CASSLGLRGGQDTQYF. In DNA, the CDR3 is TGTGCCAGCAGCTTAGGTTTGCGGGGGGGCCAAGATACGCAGTATTTT.

This chain uses TRBV7-9 with TRBJ2-1, with 11 bases that match TRBD1. The trim removed 5 bases at V and 7 bases at J, leaving 10 bases unmatched. From germline, CDR1 is SEHNR and CDR2 FQNEAQ (reference sequence). This CDR3 is 16 amino acids long. CDR3 loop: CASSPPGTGGSNEQFF. The CDR3 coding sequence is TGTGCCAGCAGCCCTCCTGGGACAGGGGGGTCTAATGAGCAGTTCTTC.

Only a few counts were recorded for this clone. DNA for the CDR3: TGTGCCAGCAGTTACCGGCTAGCTCCAAGCTACGAGCAGTACTTC. It is translated as CASSYRLAPSYEQYF. The V call is TRBV6-2 or TRBV6-3, the J call TRBJ2-7, with D tentatively TRBD2 (5 bases). Trimming stripped 2 bases from V and 3 bases from J, with 14 bases between. The V gene's germline CDR1 is MNHEY and CDR2 SVGEGT. The length of the CDR3 is 15 residues.

The V gene is TRBV18, the J gene TRBJ1-3; possibly TRBD1 for D (6 bases). CDR1 KGHSH and CDR2 LQKENI come from the germline V gene. Deletions cut 5 bases from V and 0 bases from J, with 11 bases between. The CDR3 consists of 15 residues. CDR3 DNA sequence: TGTGCCAGCTCAGAGGGACAAGGCTCTGGAAACACCATATATTTT. As protein: CASSEGQGSGNTIYF.

The chain links TRBV28 to TRBJ2-3; D gene uncertain. Deletions cut 1 base from V and 4 bases from J, with 15 bases between. This CDR3 has 16 amino acids. Looked up from germline, CDR1 is MDHEN and CDR2 is SYDVKM. In DNA, the CDR3 is TGTGCCAGCAGTTTATCCAACGCCGTCCGGGCAGATACGCAGTATTTT. Translated, it gives CASSLSNAVRADTQYF.

The rearrangement uses TRBV7-5 and TRBJ2-3; the listed D gene, TRBD2, was not tested against the DNA. TRBV7-5 is listed as a pseudogene. This CDR3 is built from 15 residues. The CDR3 region has the DNA TGTGCCAGAAGCCTTAGCGGGGGGCCGCCCCGTACGCAGTATTTT. Translated, it gives CARSLSGGPPRTQYF.

There are a few counts of this clone. The rearrangement uses TRBV6-2 or TRBV6-3 and TRBJ1-6; D might be TRBD1 (5 bases). The CDR3 runs 15 residues. Germline CDR1 reads MNHEY; CDR2 reads SVGEGT. Trimming cost V 2 bases and J 9 bases, with 14 bases left between them. In DNA, the CDR3 is TGTGCCAGCAGTTACGTCGACAGCTCTCGTTCACCCCTCCACTTT. Its protein product is CASSYVDSSRSPLHF.

This sequence joins TRBV4-3 and TRBJ2-7; 10 nucleotides agree with TRBD1. The CDR3 is made up of 14 amino acids. CDR1 is LGHNA, CDR2 YSLEER, per germline. Trimming took 4 bases from V and 6 from J; bases not matched to a gene: 6. In DNA, the CDR3 is TGCGCCAGCAGCCGGTCGGACAGGGGGAGCGAGCAGTACTTC. Protein: CASSRSDRGSEQYF.

The chain recombines TRBV4-3 with TRBJ1-2; no clear D. The germline gives CDR1 LGHNA, CDR2 YSLEER. Deletions cut 4 bases from V and 4 bases from J, with 13 bases between. The CDR3 totals 14 residues. This CDR3 reads CASSRKPVTYGYTF. CDR3 coding DNA: TGCGCCAGCAGCCGAAAGCCAGTGACCTATGGCTACACCTTC.

The rearrangement joins TRBV3-1 (or the pseudogene TRBV3-2) to TRBJ2-2; possibly TRBD1 for D (6 bases). The germline V gene has CDR1 LGHDT and CDR2 YNNKEL (reference sequence). The V and J ends lost 6 bases and 8 bases respectively, with 16 bases between them. The CDR3 contains 14 residues. The CDR3 coding sequence is TGTGCCAGCAGTCCTAACAGGGTTTCGGGGGAGCTGTTTTTT. Protein: CASSPNRVSGELFF.

This clone was picked up many times. The chain recombines TRBV4-2 with TRBJ2-1, with TRBD2 matching 8 bases. This CDR3 comprises 19 residues. CDR1 and CDR2 from the germline V gene are LGHNA and YNFKEQ. V was clipped by 0 bases and J by 8 bases; unmatched bases: 18. The CDR3 spells CASSQDWSGSSLGSHEQFF. The DNA for the CDR3 is TGTGCCAGCAGCCAAGATTGGAGCGGGAGTTCTCTCGGGTCCCATGAGCAGTTCTTC.

The chain employs TRBV4-3 and TRBJ2-3; 10 bases map to TRBD2. The J segment lost 3 bases and the V segment lost 3 bases, leaving 3 bases of the junction unmatched. The CDR3 runs 15 residues. From germline, CDR1 is LGHNA and CDR2 YSLEER. This CDR3 reads CASSQGLALTDTQYF. CDR3 in DNA: TGCGCCAGCAGCCAGGGACTAGCGCTGACAGATACGCAGTATTTT.

The chain uses TRBV10-1 and TRBJ2-7, with 10 bases that match TRBD2. This CDR3 is 17 amino acids long. Germline V CDR1 and CDR2: WNHNN, SYGVQD (reference sequence). CDR3 amino acids: CASWGPRVAGGPYEQYF. CDR3 bases: TGCGCTTCTTGGGGTCCCCGAGTAGCGGGGGGCCCCTACGAGCAGTACTTC.

V usage is TRBV5-6 and J usage is TRBJ2-1; no reliable D call. Germline-derived CDR1 and CDR2 are SGHDT and YYEEEE. This CDR3 is 12 amino acids long. Trimming left V 0 bases short and J 10 bases short, with 8 bases between. CDR3 residues: CASSLAGSEQFF. In DNA, the CDR3 is TGTGCCAGCAGCTTGGCCGGAAGCGAGCAGTTCTTC.

This clone was seen only once. The rearrangement links TRBV10-3 to TRBJ2-2, with 8 nucleotides matching TRBD2. The CDR3 consists of 16 residues. J gave up 7 bases and V 0 bases, and 7 bases lay outside the gene matches. Germline CDR1 is ENHRY and CDR2 is SYGVKD. CDR3 sequence reads: CAISESAGEGVGELFF. In nucleotides, the CDR3 is TGTGCCATCAGTGAGTCAGCGGGGGAAGGGGTCGGGGAGCTGTTTTTT.

J is TRBJ2-7 and V is TRBV29-1, with a tentative D call TRBD2 (6 bases). Per the germline V gene, CDR1 is SQVTM and CDR2 is ANQGSEA. Trimming stripped 4 bases from V and 1 base from J, with 8 bases between. The CDR3 loop spans 12 amino acids. CDR3 sequence reads: CSVGGDSYEQYF. CDR3 DNA sequence: TGCAGCGTTGGGGGGGATTCCTACGAGCAGTACTTC.

The rearrangement links TRBV19 to TRBJ2-1, with 8 bases lining up with TRBD1. Germline V lookup: CDR1 LNHDA, CDR2 SQIVND (reference sequence). CDR3 length: 15 residues. Trimming at V came to 4 bases and at J to 4 bases, leaving 6 bases not matched to a gene. The CDR3 spells CASSTDRGGYNEQFF. The DNA for the CDR3 is TGTGCCAGTAGTACAGACAGGGGAGGTTACAATGAGCAGTTCTTC.

The chain links TRBV5-4 to TRBJ1-4; 8 bases fit TRBD1. The CDR3 has 16 amino acids. V trimming: 2 bases; J trimming: 0 bases; junction bases outside the gene matches: 3. Germline assignment: CDR1 SGHNT and CDR2 YYREEE (reference sequence). Here the CDR3 DNA reads TGTGCCAGCAGCTTCGACAGGGGCGCAACTAATGAAAAACTGTTTTTT. Its translation: CASSFDRGATNEKLFF.

This clone was seen only once. The chain links TRBV28 to TRBJ2-7; 15 bases are a match to TRBD2. V was pared by 6 bases and J by 4 bases, with 7 bases of the junction left unmatched. The CDR3 is 16 residues long. Germline V gene data show CDR1 as MDHEN and CDR2 as SYDVKM. The CDR3 here is CASSKPGTSGRYEQYF. The CDR3 nucleotides read TGTGCCAGCAGCAAGCCCGGGACTAGCGGGAGGTACGAGCAGTACTTC.

The rearrangement links TRBV18 to TRBJ1-2; 8 nucleotides align to TRBD1. Per the germline V gene, CDR1 is KGHSH and CDR2 is LQKENI. Trimming at V came to 3 bases and at J to 8 bases, leaving 8 bases not matched to a gene. CDR3 size: 14 residues. The CDR3 DNA reads TGTGCCAGCTCACCGACAGGGGCCGGGAAGGGCTACACCTTC. This sequence encodes CASSPTGAGKGYTF.

This chain uses TRBV27 with TRBJ2-2, with D unclear. The germline V gene has CDR1 MNHEY and CDR2 SMNVEV (reference sequence). The CDR3 runs 9 residues. V was shortened by 11 bases and J by 10 bases, with 8 bases between the two germline ends. CDR3 nucleotides: TGTGCCGGTCGCGCGGAGCTGTTTTTT. It yields the protein CAGRAELFF.

The rearrangement links TRBV28 to TRBJ2-7; D is unclear. The CDR3 runs 13 residues. V was trimmed by 5 bases and J by 5 bases, leaving 13 bases between them. Germline values: CDR1 MDHEN, CDR2 SYDVKM. CDR3 in amino acids: CASSPAANHEQYF. The DNA for the CDR3 is TGTGCCAGCAGTCCCGCGGCGAACCACGAGCAGTACTTC.

This rearrangement joins TRBV6-6 to TRBJ2-4; D unresolved. Germline V lookup: CDR1 MNHNY, CDR2 SVGAGI (reference sequence). The V and J ends lost 2 bases and 1 base respectively, with 12 bases between them. The CDR3 loop spans 16 amino acids. DNA for the CDR3: TGTGCCAGCAGTTACCGACTCCCCCGGGCCAAAAACATTCAGTACTTC. It yields the protein CASSYRLPRAKNIQYF.

The chain joins TRBV7-2 to TRBJ2-3; 14 bases fit TRBD2. Germline loops: CDR1 SGHTA, CDR2 FQGNSA. The CDR3 is 18 amino acids. V was clipped by 1 base and J by 4 bases; unmatched bases: 7. The CDR3: CASSLGGTSGGSADTQYF. CDR3 DNA: TGTGCCAGCAGCTTAGGGGGGACTAGCGGGGGATCAGCAGATACGCAGTATTTT.

V gene TRBV19 combines with J gene TRBJ1-4; D perhaps matches TRBD1 (5 bases). V was cut by 6 bases and J by 8 bases, with 22 bases left in between. This CDR3 has 16 residues. Germline V CDR1 and CDR2: LNHDA, SQIVND (reference sequence). The DNA of the CDR3 is TGTGCCAGTAGCCTCCTTCGGGGGAACTTAGGGGAAAAACTGTTTTTT. The encoded protein is CASSLLRGNLGEKLFF.

The genes are TRBV6-5 and TRBJ1-2; D possibly corresponds to TRBD1 (5 bases). Germline CDR1 is MNHEY and CDR2 is SVGAGI. V was trimmed by 0 bases and J by 7 bases, leaving 12 bases between them. The CDR3 runs 14 residues. The CDR3 coding sequence is TGTGCCAGCAGTTACTCGAGCGGAGGGACTGGCTACACCTTC. It translates to CASSYSSGGTGYTF.

The table lists this clone with a count of one. The chain combines TRBV7-9 with TRBJ1-4, with TRBD1 as a possible D gene (6 bases). With 5 bases removed from V and 0 bases from J, the gap between germline ends came to 16 bases. The CDR3 is made up of 17 amino acids. Germline values: CDR1 SEHNR, CDR2 FQNEAQ (reference sequence). The CDR3 nucleotides read TGTGCCAGCAGCCGCTACCCGGGACAAGCAACTAATGAAAAACTGTTTTTT. The encoded protein is CASSRYPGQATNEKLFF.

V usage is TRBV28 and J usage is TRBJ1-5, with 9 bases lining up with TRBD1. CDR1 is MDHEN, CDR2 SYDVKM, per germline. After removal of 2 bases from V and 6 bases from J, the junction contained 5 bases not matched to a gene. This CDR3 has 15 amino acids. The CDR3 nucleotides are TGTGCCAGCAGTTTAGGGGACAGGGTACCTCAGCCCCAGCATTTT. Its protein is CASSLGDRVPQPQHF. The full variable domain, with the rest looked up from reference TRBV28 and TRBJ1-5, is DVKVTQSSRYLVKRTGEKVFLECVQDMDHENMFWYRQDPGLGLRLIYFSYDVKMKEKGDIPEGYSVSREKKERFSLILESASTNQTSMYLCASSLGDRVPQPQHFGDGTRLSIL.